The rows below give T cell receptor beta chains drawn from one sample of a study of cytomegalovirus exposure and HLA in healthy donors. This table comes from immunoSEQ multiplex PCR, and its TCRdb copy is limited to in-frame clones, with some not included. This table has roughly 67,000 clones, over 70% appearing once. The sample consisted of PBMCs. All receptors come from a man aged 60-69 years in good health and CMV-seropositive. Each CDR3 is given with its conserved first and last residue. The D gene is left open where the match is weak. Rows give clone size only sometimes, using once, few, many, or a class for an expanded clone.

j_call: TRBJ2-7; v_call: TRBV27; d_call: TRBD1; clone_size: .; cdr3_nt: TGTGCCAGCAGTTTCCGACAGGGCCACTACGAGCAGTACTTC; cdr3_aa: CASSFRQGHYEQYF
j_call: TRBJ2-7; v_call: TRBV11-3; d_call: TRBD2; clone_size: .; cdr3_nt: TGTGCCAGCAGCTTAGGGGGCGGGAGCTCCTACGAGCAGTACTTC; cdr3_aa: CASSLGGGSSYEQYF
j_call: TRBJ2-1; v_call: TRBV13; d_call: TRBD1; clone_size: few; cdr3_nt: TGTGCCAGCAGCACCCGGGACAGCTACAATGAGCAGTTCTTC; cdr3_aa: CASSTRDSYNEQFF
j_call: TRBJ2-2; v_call: TRBV5-1; d_call: .; clone_size: once; cdr3_nt: TGCGCCAGCAGTGCACAGCCGAACACCGGGGAGCTGTTTTTT; cdr3_aa: CASSAQPNTGELFF
j_call: TRBJ1-5; v_call: TRBV5-1; d_call: TRBD1; clone_size: .; cdr3_nt: TGCGCCAGCAGCTTTACAGGGGGACAGGGTCAGCCCCAGCATTTT; cdr3_aa: CASSFTGGQGQPQHF
j_call: TRBJ1-2; v_call: TRBV19; d_call: .; clone_size: few; cdr3_nt: TGTGCCAGTAGTGCCAGGGGTAGCTATGGCTACACCTTC; cdr3_aa: CASSARGSYGYTF
j_call: TRBJ2-2; v_call: TRBV2; d_call: TRBD1; clone_size: .; cdr3_nt: TGTGCCAGCAGTGGGGACAGGGGGCCCGGGGAGCTGTTTTTT; cdr3_aa: CASSGDRGPGELFF
j_call: TRBJ2-2; v_call: TRBV6-6; d_call: .; clone_size: few; cdr3_nt: TGTGCCAGCAGTTACCAGGTGGTGAACACCGGGGAGCTGTTTTTT; cdr3_aa: CASSYQVVNTGELFF
j_call: TRBJ1-2; v_call: TRBV5-4; d_call: TRBD1; clone_size: .; cdr3_nt: TGTGCCAGCAGCCTAGGACAGGGTGGCTACACCTTC; cdr3_aa: CASSLGQGGYTF
j_call: TRBJ1-5; v_call: TRBV21-1; d_call: .; clone_size: few; cdr3_nt: TGTGCCAGCAGCAAAGTGTGGGACAGGTCCAATCAGCCCCAGCATTTT; cdr3_aa: CASSKVWDRSNQPQHF
j_call: TRBJ2-5; v_call: TRBV29-1; d_call: .; clone_size: .; cdr3_nt: TGCAGCGTCCCCCGGGGGTCAAGAGAGACCCAGTACTTC; cdr3_aa: CSVPRGSRETQYF
j_call: TRBJ1-6; v_call: TRBV11-2; d_call: .; clone_size: .; cdr3_nt: TGTGCCAGCAGCTTACTGAGGCAGGGTTATTCACCCCTCCACTTT; cdr3_aa: CASSLLRQGYSPLHF
j_call: TRBJ1-2; v_call: TRBV5-6; d_call: .; clone_size: .; cdr3_nt: TGTGCCAGCAGCCAAGACAGGCCGAAGGCGGGCTACACCTTC; cdr3_aa: CASSQDRPKAGYTF
j_call: TRBJ2-2; v_call: TRBV10-2; d_call: .; clone_size: once; cdr3_nt: TGCGCCAGCAGTGATGGACTAAACACCGGGGAGCTGTTTTTT; cdr3_aa: CASSDGLNTGELFF
j_call: TRBJ1-1; v_call: TRBV5-1; d_call: .; clone_size: once; cdr3_nt: TGCGCCAGCAGCTTACGCCCGGGGAACACTGAAGCTTTCTTT; cdr3_aa: CASSLRPGNTEAFF
j_call: TRBJ1-2; v_call: TRBV11-3; d_call: TRBD1; clone_size: few; cdr3_nt: TGTGCCAGCAGCTTAGGGGGACAGCTCGGGAGCTATGGCTACACCTTC; cdr3_aa: CASSLGGQLGSYGYTF
j_call: TRBJ2-7; v_call: TRBV9; d_call: .; clone_size: .; cdr3_nt: TGTGCCAGCAGCGGACTAGGCTCCTACGAGCAGTACTTC; cdr3_aa: CASSGLGSYEQYF
j_call: TRBJ2-5; v_call: TRBV7-6; d_call: .; clone_size: .; cdr3_nt: TGTGCCAGCAGTCCCCGGGGGGAGACCCAGTACTTC; cdr3_aa: CASSPRGETQYF
j_call: TRBJ2-3; v_call: TRBV29-1; d_call: .; clone_size: .; cdr3_nt: TGCAGCGTTGCGTACTCAACAGATACGCAGTATTTT; cdr3_aa: CSVAYSTDTQYF
j_call: TRBJ1-5; v_call: TRBV19; d_call: TRBD1; clone_size: .; cdr3_nt: TGTGCCAGTAGTATCTTCCTCAACGACAGGGCAAGTCAGCCCCAGCATTTT; cdr3_aa: CASSIFLNDRASQPQHF
j_call: TRBJ1-5; v_call: TRBV4-1; d_call: .; clone_size: .; cdr3_nt: TGCGCCAGCAGCCAAGGGTGGAGGGGCAACAGTGGCAATGGGCAGCCCCAGCATTTT; cdr3_aa: CASSQGWRGNSGNGQPQHF
j_call: TRBJ1-4; v_call: TRBV27; d_call: TRBD1; clone_size: once; cdr3_nt: TGTGCCAGCAGTTTACAGGGGGGAAGTGAAAAACTGTTTTTT; cdr3_aa: CASSLQGGSEKLFF
j_call: TRBJ2-1; v_call: TRBV18; d_call: TRBD2; clone_size: few; cdr3_nt: TGTGCCAGCTCCACTAGCGGGGGAATCTACAATGAGCAGTTCTTC; cdr3_aa: CASSTSGGIYNEQFF
j_call: TRBJ1-2; v_call: TRBV5-1; d_call: .; clone_size: .; cdr3_nt: TGCGCCAGCAGCTTGGATGGAGTGGTAAATGGCTACACCTTC; cdr3_aa: CASSLDGVVNGYTF
j_call: TRBJ2-7; v_call: TRBV28; d_call: TRBD1; clone_size: few; cdr3_nt: TGTGCCAGCAGTCCACCTAGAAGGGACAGGAAAACCTACGAGCAGTACTTC; cdr3_aa: CASSPPRRDRKTYEQYF
j_call: TRBJ2-7; v_call: TRBV6-1; d_call: .; clone_size: .; cdr3_nt: TGTGCCAGCACCGGACAGCTTAACTACGAGCAGTACTTC; cdr3_aa: CASTGQLNYEQYF
j_call: TRBJ2-1; v_call: TRBV4-1; d_call: TRBD2; clone_size: .; cdr3_nt: TGCGCCAGCAGCCAAGAAAGAGGAATAGCGGGGCACAATGAGCAGTTCTTC; cdr3_aa: CASSQERGIAGHNEQFF
j_call: TRBJ2-1; v_call: TRBV5-5; d_call: .; clone_size: .; cdr3_nt: TGTGCCAGCAGCTTGCAGGCCTTGGAACAGTTCTTC; cdr3_aa: CASSLQALEQFF
j_call: TRBJ2-2; v_call: TRBV11-2; d_call: TRBD2; clone_size: once; cdr3_nt: TGTGCCAGCAGCCGGGGGGGGTCGATCGGGGAGCTGTTTTTT; cdr3_aa: CASSRGGSIGELFF
j_call: TRBJ1-2; v_call: TRBV5-5; d_call: .; clone_size: .; cdr3_nt: TGTGCCAGCAGCCACGCAGGGGCGGCCTATGGCTACACCTTC; cdr3_aa: CASSHAGAAYGYTF
j_call: TRBJ2-3; v_call: TRBV7-2; d_call: TRBD2; clone_size: .; cdr3_nt: TGTGCCAGCAGCTCGGGACTAGCGGCTAGCACAGATACGCAGTATTTT; cdr3_aa: CASSSGLAASTDTQYF
j_call: TRBJ1-4; v_call: TRBV29-1; d_call: .; clone_size: .; cdr3_nt: TGCAGCGTAGCGGCAACTAATGAAAAACTGTTTTTT; cdr3_aa: CSVAATNEKLFF
j_call: TRBJ2-1; v_call: TRBV20-1; d_call: .; clone_size: few; cdr3_nt: TGCAGTGCCTCTCCCGGCAATGAGCAGTTCTTC; cdr3_aa: CSASPGNEQFF
j_call: TRBJ2-2; v_call: TRBV6-5; d_call: .; clone_size: few; cdr3_nt: TGTGCCAGCAGCCTACTAAGTGGCGGGGAGCTGTTTTTT; cdr3_aa: CASSLLSGGELFF
j_call: TRBJ2-7; v_call: TRBV6-6; d_call: TRBD1; clone_size: .; cdr3_nt: TGTGCCAGCAGTTTTCCAGGGGGCGCACCCTACGAGCAGTACTTC; cdr3_aa: CASSFPGGAPYEQYF
j_call: TRBJ2-5; v_call: TRBV10-3; d_call: TRBD1; clone_size: .; cdr3_nt: TGTGCGGGGGGGACAGGGACCGGTGAGACCCAGTACTTC; cdr3_aa: CAGGTGTGETQYF
j_call: TRBJ2-7; v_call: TRBV6-5; d_call: TRBD1; clone_size: .; cdr3_nt: TGTGCCAGCAGTTACGCGGGCGACAGGGGCGACGAGCAGTACTTC; cdr3_aa: CASSYAGDRGDEQYF
j_call: TRBJ1-6; v_call: TRBV7-9; d_call: .; clone_size: .; cdr3_nt: TGTGCCAGCAGCTCCGGACAGTATAATAATTCACCCCTCCACTTT; cdr3_aa: CASSSGQYNNSPLHF
j_call: TRBJ1-5; v_call: TRBV21-1; d_call: .; clone_size: few; cdr3_nt: TGTGCCAGCAGCAAACCGGATCAGCCCCAGCATTTT; cdr3_aa: CASSKPDQPQHF
j_call: TRBJ2-3; v_call: TRBV5-4; d_call: .; clone_size: few; cdr3_nt: TGTGCCAGCAGCTCCGACCCGTGGTCCAGGGGCACAGATACGCAGTATTTT; cdr3_aa: CASSSDPWSRGTDTQYF
j_call: TRBJ1-5; v_call: TRBV18; d_call: TRBD1; clone_size: .; cdr3_nt: TGTGCCAGCTCACTCAGACAGGGAGGCAATCAGCCCCAGCATTTT; cdr3_aa: CASSLRQGGNQPQHF
j_call: TRBJ1-3; v_call: TRBV9; d_call: TRBD1; clone_size: few; cdr3_nt: TGTGCCAGCAGCGGGCTACAGGGGCAAGCTGGAAACACCATATATTTT; cdr3_aa: CASSGLQGQAGNTIYF
j_call: TRBJ2-3; v_call: TRBV27; d_call: TRBD2; clone_size: .; cdr3_nt: TGTGCCAGCAGTTTTGGAGCGGGAGGGCCCAGGGGCACAGATACGCAGTATTTT; cdr3_aa: CASSFGAGGPRGTDTQYF
j_call: TRBJ1-4; v_call: TRBV5-5; d_call: .; clone_size: .; cdr3_nt: TGTGCCAGCGGTCGGACAACAACTAATGAAAAACTGTTTTTT; cdr3_aa: CASGRTTTNEKLFF
j_call: TRBJ2-7; v_call: TRBV9; d_call: TRBD2; clone_size: .; cdr3_nt: TGTGCCAGCAGCACCCGAGATTCACCGGGACTAGCGGGAGAGGAGCAGTACTTC; cdr3_aa: CASSTRDSPGLAGEEQYF
j_call: TRBJ2-3; v_call: TRBV11-2; d_call: .; clone_size: once; cdr3_nt: TGTGCCAGCAGCCCCGGGTGGGGAGACACAGATACGCAGTATTTT; cdr3_aa: CASSPGWGDTDTQYF